The 9 T cell receptor beta chains listed next were all sequenced from one sample in a study of neoadjuvant anti-PD-1 for oral cavity cancer. The protocol was immunoSEQ multiplex PCR, while the TCRdb copy is restricted to in-frame clones and leaves out a portion. The sample has tens of thousands of clones, under 30% seen once. Time point in this sample: after neoadjuvant nivolumab, at surgical resection. Source: tumor tissue, taken after nivolumab (anti-PD-1) treatment. Receptors were obtained from a person aged 35-79 years with oral cavity squamous cell carcinoma.

The chain carries TRBV18 and TRBJ1-5; 8 bases agree with TRBD1. Germline trimming cut 2 bases from V and 7 bases from J; bases unmatched to any gene: 4. CDR1 and CDR2 from the germline V gene are KGHSH and LQKENI. The CDR3 runs 14 residues. CDR3 in DNA: TGTGCCAGCTCACCAGGGGGACAGGTCCAGCCCCAGCATTTT. Translation gives CASSPGGQVQPQHF.

This clone has only a few counts. The V and J genes are TRBV27 and TRBJ2-3; TRBD1 matches at 7 bases. This CDR3 is built from 15 residues. Trimming at V came to 6 bases and at J to 8 bases, leaving 14 bases not matched to a gene. The germline V gene has CDR1 MNHEY and CDR2 SMNVEV (reference sequence). For the CDR3, the DNA is TGTGCCAGCAGCCCGGCACAGGGGTTTGGGGCTACGCAGTATTTT. It is translated as CASSPAQGFGATQYF.

This clone was picked up a small number of times. V usage is TRBV28 and J usage is TRBJ2-7; unclear D gene. CDR3 length: 12 amino acids. V was pared by 6 bases and J by 7 bases, with 13 bases between. Germline values: CDR1 MDHEN, CDR2 SYDVKM. The CDR3 reads CASSPVVMEQYF. The CDR3 DNA sequence: TGTGCCAGCAGCCCAGTCGTGATGGAGCAGTACTTC.

V and J are TRBV9 and TRBJ2-1; D tentatively reads TRBD1 or TRBD2 (5 bases each). The V gene's germline CDR1 is SGDLS and CDR2 YYNGEE. Deletions cut 3 bases from V and 9 bases from J, with 13 bases between. The length of the CDR3 is 13 residues. CDR3 nucleotide sequence: TGTGCCAGCAGCGCGGGACCCGCCAGTGAGCAGTTCTTC. Its protein product is CASSAGPASEQFF.

The chain combines TRBV5-4 with TRBJ1-1; TRBD1 matches 7 bases. Germline assignment: CDR1 SGHNT and CDR2 YYREEE (reference sequence). Unmatched junction bases numbered 18, after V lost 4 bases and J lost 0 bases. The CDR3 totals 19 residues. The CDR3 sequence is CASSGIPGQPVMLNTEAFF. In nucleotides, the CDR3 is TGTGCCAGCAGCGGCATCCCGGGACAGCCCGTAATGCTGAACACTGAAGCTTTCTTT.

This clone was counted only a few times. This rearrangement joins TRBV10-3 to TRBJ1-5; no clear D gene. V was clipped by 8 bases and J by 6 bases, with 17 bases between them. CDR3 length: 14 amino acids. Germline V gene sequence: CDR1 ENHRY, CDR2 SYGVKD. The DNA for the CDR3 is TGTGCCATCGCCCCGGGCGTGGAGTCTCAGCCCCAGCATTTT. It specifies CAIAPGVESQPQHF.

V is TRBV5-1 and J is TRBJ2-2, with TRBD2 identical over 8 bases. After removal of 4 bases from V and 5 bases from J, the junction contained 10 bases not matched to a gene. Germline V gives CDR1 SGHRS, CDR2 YFSETQ. The CDR3 is made up of 16 amino acids. The CDR3 region has the DNA TGCGCCAGCAGCCCCCGGGGAGCGGGGGTTACCGGGGAGCTGTTTTTT. It translates to CASSPRGAGVTGELFF. Drawing the rest from reference TRBV5-1 and TRBJ2-2, the complete variable domain is KAGVTQTPRYLIKTRGQQVTLSCSPISGHRSVSWYQQTPGQGLQFLFEYFSETQRNKGNFPGRFSGRQFSNSRSEMNVSTLELGDSALYLCASSPRGAGVTGELFFGEGSRLTVL.

The J gene is TRBJ2-7, the V gene TRBV5-1; D ambiguous. V shed 3 bases and J shed 3 bases, with 13 bases lying between them. CDR3 length: 14 amino acids. Germline V CDR1 and CDR2: SGHRS, YFSETQ. The CDR3 sequence is CASSSSPEFYEQYF. The DNA of the CDR3 is TGCGCCAGCAGCTCATCCCCGGAGTTCTACGAGCAGTACTTC.

The chain is built from TRBV28 and TRBJ1-4; the match to TRBD1 covers 9 bases. CDR3 length: 17 residues. CDR1 is MDHEN and CDR2 is SYDVKM in the germline V gene. J gave up 7 bases and V 5 bases, and 14 bases lay outside the gene matches. For the CDR3, the DNA is TGTGCCAGCAGTCCTCCGGGACAGGGATTTAGCGGTGAAAAACTGTTTTTT. It codes for CASSPPGQGFSGEKLFF.